A single sample gave rise to the 20 T cell receptor beta chains below, sequenced in a study of T-cell memory formation after mild COVID-19. TCRdb fed the 5' RACE reads into MiXCR, producing one record per CDR3 protein. Altogether tens of thousands of distinct CDR3 sequences are present, 13% being singletons, with the ten largest covering 25% to 35%. Sample: PBMCs or a T cell subset sorted from them (not recorded which). The receptor source for this set is an adult woman who had mild COVID-19 (a few samples of this study predate the infection). Cell type and time point are not known.

This clonotype was found a few times. The V call is TRBV29-1, the J call TRBJ1-2; D is unclear. Germline V gives CDR1 SQVTM, CDR2 ANQGSEA. This CDR3 is built from 12 residues. Here the CDR3 reads CITTEEVYGYTF. The CDR3 region has the DNA TGCATTACCACGGAGGAGGTCTATGGCTACACCTTC.

The chain carries TRBV4-3 and TRBJ2-7, with TRBD1 matching 7 bases. The length of the CDR3 is 15 residues. V lost 0 bases, J lost 3 bases, and 5 bases stayed unmatched. Germline CDR1 and CDR2: LGHNA and YSLEER. The CDR3 sequence: CASSQEPTGVYEQYF. The CDR3 DNA is TGCGCCAGCAGCCAAGAACCCACAGGGGTCTACGAGCAGTACTTC.

This clonotype was seen once. The CDR3 loop reads CASNDRAGAEAFF. In nucleotides, the CDR3 is TGTGCCAGCAATGACAGGGCCGGGGCTGAAGCTTTCTTT. The gene calls are TRBV6-5 and TRBJ1-1; 7 bases line up with TRBD1. The CDR3 is made up of 13 amino acids. Losses at the gene ends were 7 bases for V and 6 bases for J; bases not matched to a gene: 8. Germline CDR1 reads MNHEY; CDR2 reads SVGAGI.

This clonotype has just a few counts. The V gene is TRBV10-3, the J gene TRBJ2-7, with a weak D call TRBD1 (6 bases). Germline CDR1 reads ENHRY; CDR2 reads SYGVKD. Trimming pared 0 bases from V and 1 base from J, leaving 10 bases between. There are 15 residues in the CDR3. For the CDR3, the DNA is TGTGCCATCAGTGAGTCGATGGGGACATCCTACGAGCAGTACTTC. Translation gives CAISESMGTSYEQYF.

The V and J genes are TRBV6-2 or TRBV6-3 and TRBJ1-1, with D maybe TRBD1 (5 bases). Trimming removed 0 bases at V and 5 bases at J, with 13 bases between. This CDR3 contains 15 residues. Looked up from germline, CDR1 is MNHEY and CDR2 is SVGEGT. The CDR3 nucleotides read TGTGCCAGCAGTTACTCGGGGGAGGGAAGAACTGAAGCTTTCTTT. Translating gives CASSYSGEGRTEAFF.

This clonotype occurred a few times. V gene TRBV15 combines with J gene TRBJ2-1, with D perhaps TRBD2 (6 bases). From germline, CDR1 is LNHNV and CDR2 YYDKDF (reference sequence). The CDR3 covers 16 residues. V gave up 0 bases and J gave up 2 bases, with 11 bases separating them. Written as DNA, the CDR3 is TGTGCCACCAGCAGAGATTACGGCGGGGCCTACAATGAGCAGTTCTTC. Translated, it gives CATSRDYGGAYNEQFF.

At least ten counts were recorded for this clonotype. The J gene is TRBJ2-1, the V gene TRBV29-1; a weak D match, TRBD1 (7 bases). Germline V gene lookup returns CDR1 SQVTM and CDR2 ANQGSEA. The CDR3 covers 13 residues. V was pared by 1 base and J by 9 bases, with 13 bases between. DNA for the CDR3: TGCAGCGTTGAAGGGCGCCAGGGGGGTGAGCAGTTCTTC. It codes for CSVEGRQGGEQFF.

This clonotype was counted between two and nine times. The chain carries TRBV7-9 and TRBJ2-7; 7 nucleotides align to TRBD1. The CDR3 runs 13 residues. Trimming removed 5 bases from V and 2 bases from J; junction bases left unmatched: 3. Germline CDR1 SEHNR, CDR2 FQNEAQ (reference sequence). The CDR3 loop reads CASSGQATYEQYF. The CDR3 nucleotides are TGTGCCAGCAGCGGACAGGCGACCTACGAGCAGTACTTC.

This chain links TRBV4-1 with TRBJ1-2; D not certain. The CDR3 totals 16 residues. Trimming removed 1 base at V and 3 bases at J, with 15 bases between. The germline V gene encodes CDR1 MGHRA and CDR2 YSYEKL. CDR3 nucleotide sequence: TGCGCCAGCAGCCAAGCAGATGGGATGAATGACTATGGCTACACCTTC. Its translation: CASSQADGMNDYGYTF.

This sequence joins TRBV27 and TRBJ2-1, with 9 nucleotides matching TRBD2. There are 16 residues in the CDR3. The trim removed 0 bases at V and 4 bases at J, leaving 4 bases unmatched. Germline lookup yields CDR1 MNHEY and CDR2 SMNVEV (reference sequence). The CDR3 spells CASSLSTSGVYNEQFF. DNA for the CDR3: TGTGCCAGCAGTTTATCGACTAGCGGAGTTTACAATGAGCAGTTCTTC.

The chain employs TRBV12-3 or TRBV12-4 and TRBJ2-3, with D perhaps assigned TRBD1 or TRBD2 (5 bases each). CDR3 length equals 14 residues. Deletions cut 6 bases from V and 5 bases from J, with 15 bases between. Here the CDR3 DNA reads TGTGCCAGCAGCCCGGGACCCGCGATAGATACGCAGTATTTT. Residues: CASSPGPAIDTQYF.

This clonotype occurred many times. The genes are TRBV7-9 and TRBJ2-7; D call uncertain. This CDR3 comprises 12 residues. The germline gives CDR1 SEHNR, CDR2 FQNEAQ (reference sequence). Trimming left V 3 bases short and J 7 bases short, with 10 bases between. CDR3 sequence: CASSLGKNEQYF. The CDR3, as DNA: TGTGCCAGCAGCTTGGGGAAGAATGAGCAGTACTTC.

This clonotype was counted many times. The chain is built from TRBV9 and TRBJ2-3; no definite D call. V lost 0 bases and J lost 6, with 5 bases in between. From germline, CDR1 is SGDLS and CDR2 YYNGEE. The CDR3 is made up of 12 amino acids. CDR3 residues: CASSVARDTQYF. In DNA form, the CDR3 reads TGTGCCAGCAGCGTAGCTAGGGATACGCAGTATTTT.

This clonotype was found a few times. The CDR3 protein is CASSAGWMGHGDEQFF. CDR3 in DNA: TGCGCCAGCAGCGCGGGATGGATGGGGCACGGCGATGAGCAGTTCTTC. The chain carries TRBV4-1 and TRBJ2-1; tentatively, D is TRBD2 (6 bases). The CDR3 has 16 residues. Germline V gene data show CDR1 as MGHRA and CDR2 as YSYEKL. V dropped 5 bases and J dropped 8 bases, with 22 bases sitting between them.

This chain connects TRBV30 to TRBJ2-2; 8 nucleotides line up with TRBD1. Unmatched junction bases numbered 4, after V lost 5 bases and J lost 2 bases. Per germline, CDR1 GTSNPN and CDR2 SVGIG (reference sequence). The CDR3 is made up of 14 amino acids. Here the CDR3 reads CAWDRGTNTGELFF. The CDR3 region has the DNA TGTGCCTGGGACAGGGGCACTAACACCGGGGAGCTGTTTTTT.

This clonotype was detected only a few times. V gene TRBV7-3 combines with J gene TRBJ2-1, with D tentatively TRBD2 (5 bases). Trimming stripped 4 bases from V and 7 bases from J, with 11 bases between. This CDR3 has 13 amino acids. Germline V lookup: CDR1 SGHTA, CDR2 FQGTGA. This CDR3 is CASSSDTGNEQFF. CDR3 coding DNA: TGTGCCAGCAGCTCCGATACGGGAAATGAGCAGTTCTTC.

V usage is TRBV27 and J usage is TRBJ2-7; possible D gene TRBD1, 6 bases. V was pared by 3 bases and J by 5 bases, with 11 bases between. The CDR3 extends over 13 amino acids. Germline V gene data show CDR1 as MNHEY and CDR2 as SMNVEV (reference sequence). CDR3 bases: TGTGCCAGCAGTTTCAGGGGTTCGGACGAGCAGTACTTC. This encodes CASSFRGSDEQYF.

The rearrangement uses TRBV5-1 and TRBJ2-3, with TRBD1 matching over 7 bases. This CDR3 comprises 15 residues. CDR1 is SGHRS, CDR2 YFSETQ, per germline. Germline trimming cut 2 bases from V and 0 bases from J; bases unmatched to any gene: 3. The CDR3 region has the DNA TGCGCCAGCAGCTTCGGGACAGACAGCACAGATACGCAGTATTTT. This sequence encodes CASSFGTDSTDTQYF.

This chain joins TRBV12-3 or TRBV12-4 and TRBJ2-1; 7 bases agree with TRBD1. The CDR3 is 15 residues long. The V segment lost 1 base and the J segment 4 bases; nucleotides outside the gene matches: 4. CDR3 sequence reads: CASSLGGGAYNEQFF. The CDR3 DNA reads as TGTGCCAGCAGTTTAGGAGGGGGCGCATACAATGAGCAGTTCTTC.

This clonotype has only a few counts. This chain connects TRBV7-6 to TRBJ2-1, with 9 bases matching TRBD2. Trimming at V came to 5 bases and at J to 2 bases, leaving 10 bases not matched to a gene. CDR1 is SGHVS, CDR2 FNYEAQ, per germline. The CDR3 covers 17 residues. The CDR3: CASSLGGGGAPYNEQFF. DNA of the CDR3: TGTGCCAGCAGCCTAGGGGGCGGGGGGGCCCCCTACAATGAGCAGTTCTTC.